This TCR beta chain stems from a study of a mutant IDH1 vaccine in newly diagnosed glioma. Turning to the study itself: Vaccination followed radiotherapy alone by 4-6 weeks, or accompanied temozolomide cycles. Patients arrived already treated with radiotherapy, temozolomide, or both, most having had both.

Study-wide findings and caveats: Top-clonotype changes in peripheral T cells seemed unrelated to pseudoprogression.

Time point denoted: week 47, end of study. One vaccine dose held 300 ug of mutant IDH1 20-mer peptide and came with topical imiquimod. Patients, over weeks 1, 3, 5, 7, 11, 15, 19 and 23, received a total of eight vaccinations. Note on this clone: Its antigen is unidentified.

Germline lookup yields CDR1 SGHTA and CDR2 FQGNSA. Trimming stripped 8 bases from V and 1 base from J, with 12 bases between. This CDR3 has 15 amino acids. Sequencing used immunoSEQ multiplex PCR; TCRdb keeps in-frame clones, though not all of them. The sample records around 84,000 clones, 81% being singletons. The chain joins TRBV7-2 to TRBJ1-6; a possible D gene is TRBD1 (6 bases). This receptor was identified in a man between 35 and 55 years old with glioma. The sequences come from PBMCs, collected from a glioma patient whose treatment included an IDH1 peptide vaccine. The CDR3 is CASHREDSYNSPLHF. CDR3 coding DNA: TGTGCCAGCCACAGGGAAGATTCCTATAATTCACCCCTCCACTTT.